What follows is one TCR beta chain and its context. This clonotype was counted a few times. Its antigen is still unknown. No quality values exist for individual bases; no much larger clone is one base distant. Data came from an Illumina HiSeq 1500. TCRdb itself trimmed the public reads at Q25 with fastp, ran MiXCR and retained productive beta chains. Every entry covers one CDR3 protein and lists the most common genes and DNA from its rows. For this sample there are around 740,000 distinct CDR3 sequences; less than 40% appear just once. The top ten constitute roughly 2.8% of the sample. These data belong to a study of T cell repertoires in cytomegalovirus infection (dated by TCRdb to about 2019). As for the study more broadly: Donor HLA type was relevant to the analysis, as public TCR beta signatures indicated carriage of CMV infection together with the matching HLA type. What the authors observed across the whole study: The ex vivo response was dominated by HLA-C-restricted CMV-specific TCR beta clonotypes, which also provided the single most frequent clonotype in two of eight donors. In both this cohort and an independent cohort of some 370 donors, the cumulative frequency of public TCR beta family members distinguished carriers of CMV infection plus the relevant HLA type.

The germline V gene encodes CDR1 MDHEN and CDR2 SYDVKM. V is cut by 3 bases and J by 0 bases, and the space between the germline ends is 14 bases. The CDR3 covers 16 residues, taking in both the cysteine and the phenylalanine. Of all the DNA, just the CDR3 is kept, 48 bases in frame from base 1. The sequencing sample was made of PBMCs. The rearranged segments are TRBV28 and TRBJ2-5, and possibly TRBD2, on 5 matching bases. The sequence was obtained from a human donor in good health (CMV status not recorded). Some clones in this sample may be carry-over from other donors' samples. The CDR3 in this case is CASSFLGGSNQETQYF. The DNA sequence is as follows: TGTGCCAGCAGTTTTTTAGGTGGGAGCAACCAAGAGACCCAGTACTTC.